A single sample gave rise to the 15 T cell receptor beta chains below, sequenced in a study of cytomegalovirus exposure and HLA in healthy donors. Primers included in the PCR were 60 Vbeta and 13 Jbeta primers. The repertoire was sequenced with immunoSEQ multiplex PCR; TCRdb's copy has only in-frame clones and lacks some. The sample data list about 130,000 clones. Sequences were obtained from PBMCs. The receptors were gathered from a man aged 40-49 years in good health and CMV-seronegative.

This rearrangement joins TRBV11-2 to TRBJ2-1; TRBD2 matches 9 bases. This CDR3 comprises 17 residues. In germline, CDR1 is SGHAT, CDR2 FQNNGV. Germline trimming cut 5 bases from V and 3 bases from J; bases unmatched to any gene: 11. For the CDR3, the DNA is TGTGCCAGCAGCCCAAGGGTGACTAGCGGACACTACAATGAGCAGTTCTTC. This gives the protein CASSPRVTSGHYNEQFF.

The chain joins TRBV7-2 to TRBJ2-1; 12 bases are shared with TRBD2. Per the germline V gene, CDR1 is SGHTA and CDR2 is FQGNSA. The CDR3 is 22 residues long. Trimming removed 0 bases from V and 5 bases from J; junction bases left unmatched: 20. The CDR3 DNA reads as TGTGCCAGCAGCTTAGCCCTGCCCGTGGGGCCTAGCGGGAGGGCCTGGAACAATGAGCAGTTCTTC. This translates into CASSLALPVGPSGRAWNNEQFF.

This sequence joins TRBV7-2 and TRBJ2-7; perhaps TRBD2 as D (6 bases). CDR3 length equals 15 residues. Germline CDR1 SGHTA, CDR2 FQGNSA. Trimming took 4 bases from V and 3 from J, leaving 16 bases between them. The CDR3 here is CASSSHRGLLYEQYF. CDR3 bases: TGTGCCAGCAGCTCCCACCGAGGACTACTCTACGAGCAGTACTTC.

The chain combines TRBV29-1 with TRBJ1-2, with a tentative D call TRBD1 (6 bases). Trimming left V 4 bases short and J 7 bases short, with 16 bases between. Germline V gene lookup returns CDR1 SQVTM and CDR2 ANQGSEA. The CDR3 runs 13 residues. CDR3 loop: CSVGGGQGSGYTF. CDR3 in DNA: TGCAGCGTTGGAGGGGGTCAGGGGTCTGGCTACACCTTC.

The CDR3 protein is CAISESRQGAHGYTF. The CDR3 nucleotides read TGTGCCATCAGTGAGTCACGACAGGGGGCGCATGGCTACACCTTC. This chain connects TRBV10-3 to TRBJ1-2, with 10 bases aligning to TRBD1. Germline V CDR1 and CDR2: ENHRY, SYGVKD. This CDR3 has 15 amino acids. V dropped 0 bases and J dropped 6; count of bases not matched to a gene: 4.

The chain combines TRBV4-1 with TRBJ2-1, with D perhaps matching TRBD2 (5 bases). Germline assignment: CDR1 MGHRA and CDR2 YSYEKL. CDR3 length: 15 amino acids. V was clipped by 3 bases and J by 6 bases, with 15 bases between them. The CDR3 region is CASSQGSHIRNEQFF. The CDR3 DNA follows: TGCGCCAGCAGCCAGGGGAGCCACATTCGCAATGAGCAGTTCTTC.

The chain links TRBV9 to TRBJ1-2; no reliable D call. CDR3 length: 17 amino acids. The V end lost 0 bases, the J end lost 4 bases, and 19 bases lay between the germline ends. Germline loops: CDR1 SGDLS, CDR2 YYNGEE. CDR3 DNA: TGTGCCAGCAGCGTAGCCCCGAGGGCTCAAAGCGGCTATGGCTACACCTTC. It encodes CASSVAPRAQSGYGYTF.

This chain uses TRBV18 with TRBJ2-5; 8 nucleotides match TRBD2. The DNA end is a closer match to TRBJ2-7, so the J assignment may be wrong. The CDR3 sequence is 14 residues long. Germline CDR1 KGHSH, CDR2 LQKENI. The CDR3 bases are TGTGCCAGCTCCCCTGCGGGAGGCCCCTACGAGCAGTACTTC. It specifies CASSPAGGPYEQYF.

The chain is built from TRBV29-1 and TRBJ2-7; 14 bases match TRBD2. Germline V gives CDR1 SQVTM, CDR2 ANQGSEA. The trim removed 5 bases at V and 6 bases at J, leaving 12 bases unmatched. This CDR3 contains 16 residues. CDR3 loop: CSVSPWPGTSGSEQYF. The CDR3 DNA reads as TGCAGCGTTTCACCCTGGCCCGGGACTAGCGGGAGCGAGCAGTACTTC.

The rearrangement uses TRBV5-1 and TRBJ2-7, with 11 bases matching TRBD1. J lost 6 bases, V lost 0 bases, and 2 bases had no gene match. The CDR3 is 14 residues long. Germline V CDR1 and CDR2: SGHRS, YFSETQ. CDR3 nucleotide sequence: TGCGCCAGCAGCTTGGGGACAGGGGGCATCGAGCAGTACTTC. It encodes CASSLGTGGIEQYF.

This chain links TRBV7-6 with TRBJ1-2, with D possibly matching TRBD1 (6 bases). Germline CDR1 and CDR2: SGHVS and FNYEAQ. The V end was cut by 0 bases, the J end by 0 bases, with 11 bases between. The CDR3 loop spans 16 amino acids. The CDR3 region has the DNA TGTGCCAGCAGCTTAGCGAGGGGGGGAGCTAACTATGGCTACACCTTC. Translating it yields CASSLARGGANYGYTF.

V usage is TRBV5-5 and J usage is TRBJ2-2; D is perhaps TRBD2 (6 bases). This CDR3 has 16 amino acids. The germline CDR1 and CDR2 sequences are SGHKS and YYEKEE (reference sequence). Trimming removed 5 bases at V and 2 bases at J, with 16 bases between. CDR3 amino acids: CASSRGGLFNTGELFF. The DNA for the CDR3 is TGTGCCAGCAGTCGGGGAGGTCTCTTCAACACCGGGGAGCTGTTTTTT. The full variable domain, its missing parts supplied by reference TRBV5-5 and TRBJ2-2, is DAGVTQSPTHLIKTRGQQVTLRCSPISGHKSVSWYQQVLGQGPQFIFQYYEKEERGRGNFPDRFSARQFPNYSSELNVNALLLGDSALYLCASSRGGLFNTGELFFGEGSRLTVL.

J is TRBJ2-7 and V is TRBV6-1; D is perhaps TRBD2 (6 bases). Germline V CDR1 and CDR2: MNHNS, SASEGT. Trimming removed 6 bases at V and 3 bases at J, with 18 bases between. CDR3 length: 15 amino acids. The DNA for the CDR3 is TGTGCCAGCAGGGCGGGGTTTACTCTTTTCTACGAGCAGTACTTC. Translating it yields CASRAGFTLFYEQYF.

The chain is built from TRBV5-6 and TRBJ1-1; 9 bases fit TRBD1. The ends lost 0 bases at V and 6 bases at J; junction bases unmatched: 6. The CDR3 totals 15 residues. Germline values: CDR1 SGHDT, CDR2 YYEEEE. CDR3 DNA sequence: TGTGCCAGCAGCTTGGCCAGGGACAGGGACGCTGAAGCTTTCTTT. Its protein product is CASSLARDRDAEAFF.

The chain combines TRBV10-3 with TRBJ1-2; no reliable D call. The germline gives CDR1 ENHRY, CDR2 SYGVKD. The CDR3 consists of 12 residues. V lost 6 bases and J 8 bases, leaving 13 bases between the germline ends. The DNA for the CDR3 is TGTGCCATCAGCCCAGGACGGGGAGGCTACACCTTC. It translates to CAISPGRGGYTF.